This T cell receptor (beta chain) stems from a study of shared clonotypes between healthy human individuals. Trimming took off 4 bases at V and 6 bases at J, with 23 bases between the two ends. CDR3 length: 16 residues. Germline CDR1 reads SGDLS; CDR2 reads YYNGEE. It was CD45RO-negative cells, positively selected for CCR7, that made up naive CD8 cells, with terminally differentiated effector memory CD45RA+ cells excluded. Authors' analysis steps: Sequence data from immunoSEQ were junction-only and lacked quality scores; consequently, filtering differed. TCRdb keeps only in-frame clones here, not all; method: immunoSEQ multiplex PCR. V, J and clone size reflect that table, while D and trimming were determined from the DNA. The sample lists approximately 2,200,000 clones, approximately 94% occurring once.

The source of this sequence is a man aged 18 to 30 in good health. Some clones in this sample may be carry-over from other donors' samples. The V gene is TRBV9, the J gene TRBJ2-7, with a tentative D call TRBD1 (6 bases). Sequencing used naive CD8+ T cells from PBMCs. As DNA, the CDR3 is TGTGCCAGCAGCATATTACCCAAGACAGGTTCGGGCGAGCAGTACTTC. This sequence encodes CASSILPKTGSGEQYF.